This T cell receptor beta chain is from a study of cytotoxic CD8 clonotypes in ibrutinib-treated CLL. Study-level background: After median roughly 68 months, roughly 14 stayed in remission, about 12 progressed; responses around 25 partial, 2 complete.

With cryopreserved PBMCs as the source, roughly 2 micrograms of genomic DNA went to TCR beta libraries. Comments on this clone: Its cognate antigen is unknown.

Findings of the study overall: Starting clonality was above that of age-matched healthy donors and tracked circulating CD8+ T-cell counts.

Data came from immunoSEQ multiplex PCR; TCRdb stores just in-frame clones and leaves some out. Counted here are 200,000 to 250,000 clones, 60% to 75% occurring once; the ten biggest clones make up approximately 15%. This CDR3 comprises 15 residues. Germline CDR1 and CDR2: SGHKS and YYEKEE (reference sequence). J was trimmed by 5 bases and V by 4 bases; bases with no gene match: 3. The TCR comes from a human donor with chronic lymphocytic leukemia. This chain connects TRBV5-5 to TRBJ2-1, with TRBD2 identical over 13 bases. The sequenced sample was PBMCs, obtained after 24 months of ibrutinib treatment. DNA for the CDR3: TGTGCCAGCAGCCCGGGACTAGCGGGGAACAATGAGCAGTTCTTC. Residues: CASSPGLAGNNEQFF.